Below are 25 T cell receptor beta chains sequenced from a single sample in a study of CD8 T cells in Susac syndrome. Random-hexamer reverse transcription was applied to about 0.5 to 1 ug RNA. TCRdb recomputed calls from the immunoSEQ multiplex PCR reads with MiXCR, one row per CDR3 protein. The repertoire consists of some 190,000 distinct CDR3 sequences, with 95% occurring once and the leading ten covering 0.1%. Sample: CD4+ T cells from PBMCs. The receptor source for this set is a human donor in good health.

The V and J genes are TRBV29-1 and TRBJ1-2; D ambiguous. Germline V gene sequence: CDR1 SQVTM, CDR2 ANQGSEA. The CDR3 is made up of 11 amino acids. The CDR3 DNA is TGCAGTACTCCTTTGGGCTATGGCTACACCTTC. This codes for CSTPLGYGYTF.

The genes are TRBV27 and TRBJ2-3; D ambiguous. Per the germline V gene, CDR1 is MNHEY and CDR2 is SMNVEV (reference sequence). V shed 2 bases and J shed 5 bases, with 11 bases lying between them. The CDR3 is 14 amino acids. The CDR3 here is CASSLILKRDTQYF. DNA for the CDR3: TGTGCCAGCAGTTTAATACTAAAGAGAGATACGCAGTATTTT.

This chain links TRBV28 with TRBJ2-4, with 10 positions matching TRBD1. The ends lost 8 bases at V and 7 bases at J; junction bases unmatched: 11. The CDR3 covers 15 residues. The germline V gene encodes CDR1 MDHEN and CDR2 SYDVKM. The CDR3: CASVKTGQGRNIQYF. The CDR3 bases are TGTGCCAGCGTCAAGACGGGACAGGGGAGGAACATTCAGTACTTC. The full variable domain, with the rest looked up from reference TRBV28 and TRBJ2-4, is DVKVTQSSRYLVKRTGEKVFLECVQDMDHENMFWYRQDPGLGLRLIYFSYDVKMKEKGDIPEGYSVSREKKERFSLILESASTNQTSMYLCASVKTGQGRNIQYFGAGTRLSVL.

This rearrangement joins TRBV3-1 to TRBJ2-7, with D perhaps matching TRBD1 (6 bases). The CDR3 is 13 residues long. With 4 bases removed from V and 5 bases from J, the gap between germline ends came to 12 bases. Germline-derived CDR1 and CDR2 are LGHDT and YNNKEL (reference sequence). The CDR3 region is CASSPGHFHEQYV. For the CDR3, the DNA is TGTGCCAGCAGCCCGGGACACTTCCACGAGCAGTACGTC.

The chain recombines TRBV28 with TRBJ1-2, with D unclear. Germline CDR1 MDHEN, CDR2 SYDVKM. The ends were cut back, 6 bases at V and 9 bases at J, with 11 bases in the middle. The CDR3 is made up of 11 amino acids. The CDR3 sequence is CASSLGVRYTF. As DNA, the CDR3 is TGTGCCAGCAGCCTTGGGGTGCGCTACACCTTC.

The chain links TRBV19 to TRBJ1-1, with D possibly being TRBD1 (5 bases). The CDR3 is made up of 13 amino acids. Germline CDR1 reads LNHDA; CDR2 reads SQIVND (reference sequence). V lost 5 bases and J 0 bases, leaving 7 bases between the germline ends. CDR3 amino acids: CASSVTVNTEAFF. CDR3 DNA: TGTGCCAGTAGTGTGACAGTGAACACTGAAGCTTTCTTT.

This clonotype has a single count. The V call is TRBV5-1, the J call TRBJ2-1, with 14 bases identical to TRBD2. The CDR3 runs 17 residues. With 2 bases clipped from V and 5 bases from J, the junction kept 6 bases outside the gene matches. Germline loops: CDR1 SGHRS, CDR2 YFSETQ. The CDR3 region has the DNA TGCGCCAGCAGCTTCCGGACTAGCGGGAGGACCGACAATGAGCAGTTCTTC. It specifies CASSFRTSGRTDNEQFF.

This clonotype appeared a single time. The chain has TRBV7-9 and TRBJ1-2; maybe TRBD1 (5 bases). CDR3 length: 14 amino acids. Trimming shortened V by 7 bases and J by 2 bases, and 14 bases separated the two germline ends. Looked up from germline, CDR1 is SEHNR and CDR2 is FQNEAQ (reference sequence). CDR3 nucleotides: TGTGCCAGCACGCTCTCGACAGCCAACTATGGCTACACCTTC. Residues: CASTLSTANYGYTF.

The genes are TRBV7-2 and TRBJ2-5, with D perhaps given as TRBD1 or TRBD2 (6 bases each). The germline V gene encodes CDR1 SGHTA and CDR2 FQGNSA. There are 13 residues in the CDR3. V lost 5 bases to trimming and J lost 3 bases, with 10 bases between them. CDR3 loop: CASSGRTEETQYF. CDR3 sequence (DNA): TGTGCCAGCAGCGGGAGGACAGAAGAGACCCAGTACTTC.

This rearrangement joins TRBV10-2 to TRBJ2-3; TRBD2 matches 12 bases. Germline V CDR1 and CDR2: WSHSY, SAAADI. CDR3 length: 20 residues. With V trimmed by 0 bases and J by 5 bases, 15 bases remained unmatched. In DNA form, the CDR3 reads TGCGCCAGCAGTGAGTCATGGATTGTCTTGACTAGCGGGAGTGGAGATACGCAGTATTTT. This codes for CASSESWIVLTSGSGDTQYF.

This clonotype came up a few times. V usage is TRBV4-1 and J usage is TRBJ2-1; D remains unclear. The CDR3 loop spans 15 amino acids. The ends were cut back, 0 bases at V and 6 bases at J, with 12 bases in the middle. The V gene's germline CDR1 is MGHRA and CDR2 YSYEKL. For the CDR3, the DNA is TGCGCCAGCAGCCAAGAAGGACGGAAGGCCAATGAGCAGTTCTTC. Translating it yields CASSQEGRKANEQFF.

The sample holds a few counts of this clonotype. The CDR3 bases are TGTGCCAGCAGTCAGGGGGACGAGCAGTACTTC. It encodes CASSQGDEQYF. The chain has TRBV6-2 or TRBV6-3 and TRBJ2-7; TRBD1 matches 7 bases. J gave up 5 bases and V 5 bases, and 0 bases lay outside the gene matches. The CDR3 length is 11 residues. The germline CDR1 and CDR2 sequences are MNHEY and SVGEGT.

CDR3 amino acids: CASSGLAGVDEQFF. The CDR3 DNA reads as TGTGCCAGCAGCGGTCTAGCGGGAGTGGATGAGCAGTTCTTC. The V and J genes are TRBV6-4 and TRBJ2-1; 10 nucleotides align to TRBD2. CDR3 size: 14 residues. V shed 6 bases, J shed 8 bases, and the junction held 7 bases outside the gene matches. The germline gives CDR1 MRHNA, CDR2 SNTAGT.

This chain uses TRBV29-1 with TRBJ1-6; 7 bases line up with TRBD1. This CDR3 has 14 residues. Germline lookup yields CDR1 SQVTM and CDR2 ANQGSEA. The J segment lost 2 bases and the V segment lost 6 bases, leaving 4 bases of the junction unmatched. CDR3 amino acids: CSVRQGTYNSPLHF. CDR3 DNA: TGCAGCGTGCGACAGGGAACCTATAATTCACCCCTCCACTTT.

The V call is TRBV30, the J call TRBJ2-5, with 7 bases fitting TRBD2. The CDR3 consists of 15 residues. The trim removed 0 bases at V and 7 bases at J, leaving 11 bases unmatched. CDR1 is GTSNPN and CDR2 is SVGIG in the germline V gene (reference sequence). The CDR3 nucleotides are TGTGCCTGGAGTGTACGGACTAGTACCCCCCCGACCCAGTACTTC. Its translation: CAWSVRTSTPPTQYF.

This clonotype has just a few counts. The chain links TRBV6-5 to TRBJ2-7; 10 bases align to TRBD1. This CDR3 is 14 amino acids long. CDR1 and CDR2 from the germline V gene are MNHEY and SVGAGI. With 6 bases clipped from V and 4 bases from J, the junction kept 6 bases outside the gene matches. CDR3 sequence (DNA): TGTGCCAGCAGCCGGGACAGGGGTCGATACGAGCAGTACTTC. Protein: CASSRDRGRYEQYF.

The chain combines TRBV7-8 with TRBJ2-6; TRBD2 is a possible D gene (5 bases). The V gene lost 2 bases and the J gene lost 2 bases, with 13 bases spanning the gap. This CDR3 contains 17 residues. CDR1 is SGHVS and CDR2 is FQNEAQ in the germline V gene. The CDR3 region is CASSLQAPGAGANVLTF. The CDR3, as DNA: TGTGCCAGCAGCTTACAGGCCCCCGGGGCTGGGGCCAACGTCCTGACTTTC. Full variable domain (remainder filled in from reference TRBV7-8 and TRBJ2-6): GAGVSQSPRYKVAKRGQDVALRCDPISGHVSLFWYQQALGQGPEFLTYFQNEAQLDKSGLPSDRFFAERPEGSVSTLKIQRTQQEDSAVYLCASSLQAPGAGANVLTFGAGSRLTVL.

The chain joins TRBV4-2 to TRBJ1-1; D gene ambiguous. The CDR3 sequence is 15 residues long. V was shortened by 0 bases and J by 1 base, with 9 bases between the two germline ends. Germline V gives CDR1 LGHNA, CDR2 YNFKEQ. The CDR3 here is CASSQERPPNTEAFF. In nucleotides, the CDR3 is TGTGCCAGCAGCCAAGAAAGACCGCCGAACACTGAAGCTTTCTTT.

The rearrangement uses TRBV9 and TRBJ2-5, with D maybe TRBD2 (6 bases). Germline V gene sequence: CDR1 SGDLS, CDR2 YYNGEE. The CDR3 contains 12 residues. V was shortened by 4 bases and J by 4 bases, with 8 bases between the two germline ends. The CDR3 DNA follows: TGTGCCAGCAGCACAGCGGGAGAGACCCAGTACTTC. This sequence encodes CASSTAGETQYF.

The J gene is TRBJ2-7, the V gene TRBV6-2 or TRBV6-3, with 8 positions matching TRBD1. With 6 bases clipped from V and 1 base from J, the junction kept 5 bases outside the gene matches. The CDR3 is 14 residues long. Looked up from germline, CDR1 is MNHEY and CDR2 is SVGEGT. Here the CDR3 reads CASSRGQGSYEQYV. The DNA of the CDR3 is TGTGCCAGCAGCCGCGGACAGGGATCCTACGAGCAGTACGTC.

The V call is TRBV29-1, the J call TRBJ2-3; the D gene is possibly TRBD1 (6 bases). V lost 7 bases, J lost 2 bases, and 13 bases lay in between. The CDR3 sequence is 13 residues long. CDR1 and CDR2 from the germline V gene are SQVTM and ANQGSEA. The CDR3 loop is CSAEGDYTDTQYF. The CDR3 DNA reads TGCAGCGCCGAGGGGGATTACACAGATACGCAGTATTTT.

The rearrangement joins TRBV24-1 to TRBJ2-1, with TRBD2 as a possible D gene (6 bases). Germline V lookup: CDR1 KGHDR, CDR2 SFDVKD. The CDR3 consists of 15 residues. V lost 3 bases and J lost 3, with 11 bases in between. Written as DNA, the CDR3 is TGTGCCACCAGTGATATGGGACTTGGCTACAATGAGCAGTTCTTC. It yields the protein CATSDMGLGYNEQFF.

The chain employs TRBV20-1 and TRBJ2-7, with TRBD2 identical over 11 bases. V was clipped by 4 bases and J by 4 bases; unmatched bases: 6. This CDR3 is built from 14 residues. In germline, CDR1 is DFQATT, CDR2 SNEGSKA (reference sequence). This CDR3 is CSAIRLAGLYEQYF. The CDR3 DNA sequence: TGCAGTGCTATTAGACTAGCGGGGCTATACGAGCAGTACTTC.

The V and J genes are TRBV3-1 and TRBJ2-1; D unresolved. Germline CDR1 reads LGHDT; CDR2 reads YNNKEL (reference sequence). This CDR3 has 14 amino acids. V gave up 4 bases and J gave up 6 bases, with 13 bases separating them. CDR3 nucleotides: TGTGCCAGCAGCCCCCAGTCGGGCCGCAATGAGCAGTTCTTC. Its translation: CASSPQSGRNEQFF.

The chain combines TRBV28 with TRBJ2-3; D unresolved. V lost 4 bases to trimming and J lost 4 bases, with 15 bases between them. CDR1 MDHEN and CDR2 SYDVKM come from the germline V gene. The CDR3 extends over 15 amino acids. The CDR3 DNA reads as TGTGCCAGCAGTTCCCGGCGAAACTTCGCAGATACGCAGTATTTT. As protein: CASSSRRNFADTQYF.